This TCR beta chain was sequenced during a study of T-cell reconstitution after alpha-beta-depleted transplantation in children. Preparing the TCRbeta library involved the use of unique molecular identifiers. TCRdb re-analysed the PCR reads in MiXCR, keeping a single row per CDR3 protein. The sample consists of approximately 500,000 distinct CDR3 sequences, 25% to 30% of them appearing once. About this clonotype: Its antigen remains unknown.

Germline values: CDR1 SQVTM, CDR2 ANQGSEA. The CDR3 loop spans 16 amino acids. Deletions cut 2 bases from V and 1 base from J, with 15 bases between. Points from the study as a whole: Newly produced T cells mostly accounted for T-cell counts and diversity one year post-transplant. Several hundred expanded graft clones reportedly gave rise to the alpha-beta T cells present about two months after transplant. At day 60, the high TCRbeta diversity found in some patients originated from recipient T cells and thymic progenitors that had survived.

The material was PBMCs, obtained before TCRalphabeta/CD19-depleted stem cell transplant. This clonotype was sampled from a boy younger than two with Wiskott-Aldrich syndrome, due to receive a stem cell transplant. V and J are TRBV29-1 and TRBJ2-1; perhaps TRBD1 as D (6 bases). The CDR3 DNA reads as TGCAGCGTTGAACAGGGGCGGGTAGAATCCTACAATGAGCAGTTCTTC. Protein sequence: CSVEQGRVESYNEQFF.